These 20 T cell receptor beta chains share one sample of origin, sequenced in a study of PD-1 blockade in classical Hodgkin lymphoma. The method was immunoSEQ multiplex PCR; TCRdb's version includes in-frame clones alone and lacks a portion of them. The repertoire consists of tens of thousands of clones, with more than 80% occurring once and the leading ten covering about 15%. In every patient, relapse followed autologous stem cell transplantation, while exposure to brentuximab vedotin differed. The sample consisted of peripheral blood mononuclear cells (PBMCs), taken at baseline. These receptor sequences come from a human donor with classical Hodgkin lymphoma.

The chain uses TRBV4-2 and TRBJ2-1; the D gene is possibly TRBD2 (6 bases). The CDR3 is 18 residues long. Germline assignment: CDR1 LGHNA and CDR2 YNFKEQ. Trimming left V 0 bases short and J 5 bases short, with 20 bases between. CDR3 DNA sequence: TGTGCCAGCAGCCAAGATAAGGCTAGCGTGGTCGGTCACAATGAGCAGTTCTTC. This translates into CASSQDKASVVGHNEQFF.

The V gene is TRBV7-9, the J gene TRBJ2-1; D not certain. Per the germline V gene, CDR1 is SEHNR and CDR2 is FQNEAQ (reference sequence). V lost 1 base to trimming and J lost 1 base, with 5 bases between them. This CDR3 is 14 amino acids long. This CDR3 reads CASSLVQSYNEQFF. For the CDR3, the DNA is TGTGCCAGCAGCTTAGTACAGTCCTACAATGAGCAGTTCTTC.

This chain links TRBV30 with TRBJ1-2; weak D call: TRBD1 (5 bases). Germline values: CDR1 GTSNPN, CDR2 SVGIG (reference sequence). V shed 4 bases and J shed 10 bases, with 16 bases lying between them. This CDR3 region has 12 residues. This CDR3 is CAWTRDKGDYTF. CDR3 coding DNA: TGTGCCTGGACCCGGGATAAAGGGGACTACACCTTC.

The chain carries TRBV19 and TRBJ1-2; D gene uncertain. This CDR3 spans 12 amino acids. Germline loops: CDR1 LNHDA, CDR2 SQIVND (reference sequence). Trimming removed 6 bases at V and 0 bases at J, with 5 bases between. For the CDR3, the DNA is TGTGCCAGTAGACAGTCTAACTATGGCTACACCTTC. Translating it yields CASRQSNYGYTF.

V gene TRBV10-3 combines with J gene TRBJ1-1; D uncertain. Between the trimmed V and J ends, which lost 2 bases and 1 base, there was a span of 20 bases. Per the germline V gene, CDR1 is ENHRY and CDR2 is SYGVKD. The CDR3 totals 18 residues. CDR3 sequence: CAISEPQWEGWENTEAFF. Here the CDR3 DNA reads TGTGCCATCAGTGAGCCCCAATGGGAGGGATGGGAGAACACTGAAGCTTTCTTT.

The rearrangement joins TRBV7-2 to TRBJ1-2, with unresolved D. Germline CDR1 and CDR2: SGHTA and FQGNSA. This CDR3 is built from 15 residues. Deletions cut 6 bases from V and 1 base from J, with 15 bases between. CDR3 nucleotides: TGTGCCAGCAGACCGAACTTGGCGGTTAACTATGGCTACACCTTC. It encodes CASRPNLAVNYGYTF.

This chain links TRBV29-1 with TRBJ1-2, with TRBD1 matching over 7 bases. CDR1 SQVTM and CDR2 ANQGSEA come from the germline V gene. V trimming: 4 bases; J trimming: 3 bases; junction bases outside the gene matches: 2. This CDR3 spans 12 amino acids. CDR3 region: CSVAGQHYGYTF. CDR3 DNA: TGCAGCGTTGCGGGACAGCACTATGGCTACACCTTC.

This sequence joins TRBV6-1 and TRBJ2-1, with 10 bases identical to TRBD1. The CDR3 spans 14 residues. From germline, CDR1 is MNHNS and CDR2 SASEGT. After removal of 10 bases from V and 2 bases from J, the junction contained 5 bases not matched to a gene. The CDR3 loop reads CATPGTGAYNEQFF. Written as DNA, the CDR3 is TGTGCCACTCCCGGGACAGGGGCCTACAATGAGCAGTTCTTC.

This clone came up a few times. This sequence joins TRBV6-5 and TRBJ1-1; D remains ambiguous. CDR1 and CDR2 (germline): MNHEY, SVGAGI. The CDR3 is made up of 13 amino acids. Trimming cost V 1 base and J 7 bases, with 10 bases left between them. The CDR3 DNA follows: TGTGCCAGCAGTTACTTAGGGAAGGTTGAAGCTTTCTTT. It is translated as CASSYLGKVEAFF.

A word on this clone: A junction end diverges from the germline sequence, so it may reflect a read error. Other DNA sequences from this sample encode an identical CDR3 as well. CDR3 region: CASSLGSSGNTIYF. DNA for the CDR3: TGTGCTAGTAGTCTAGGGAGCTCTGGAAACACCATATATTTT. This chain uses TRBV19 with TRBJ1-3; D gene ambiguous. The CDR3 runs 14 residues. Germline CDR1 LNHDA, CDR2 SQIVND (reference sequence).

V and J are TRBV19 and TRBJ2-3, with 7 bases fitting TRBD1. This CDR3 has 15 amino acids. The trim removed 5 bases at V and 4 bases at J, leaving 9 bases unmatched. Germline V gene data show CDR1 as LNHDA and CDR2 as SQIVND (reference sequence). CDR3 bases: TGTGCCAGTAGTCCCCAGGGGGTTTCGGCAGATACGCAGTATTTT. This translates into CASSPQGVSADTQYF. Looking up the rest from reference TRBV19 and TRBJ2-3 gives the full variable domain: DGGITQSPKYLFRKEGQNVTLSCEQNLNHDAMYWYRQDPGQGLRLIYYSQIVNDFQKGDIAEGYSVSREKKESFPLTVTSAQKNPTAFYLCASSPQGVSADTQYFGPGTRLTVL.

The gene calls are TRBV19 and TRBJ2-5; D is perhaps TRBD1 or TRBD2 (5 bases each). Trimming shortened V by 4 bases and J by 5 bases, and 14 bases separated the two germline ends. The CDR3 runs to 14 residues. Germline V lookup: CDR1 LNHDA, CDR2 SQIVND (reference sequence). Here the CDR3 reads CASSKGTGWETQYF. The CDR3 nucleotides are TGTGCCAGTAGTAAAGGGACGGGGTGGGAGACCCAGTACTTC. Full variable domain (missing parts from reference TRBV19 and TRBJ2-5): DGGITQSPKYLFRKEGQNVTLSCEQNLNHDAMYWYRQDPGQGLRLIYYSQIVNDFQKGDIAEGYSVSREKKESFPLTVTSAQKNPTAFYLCASSKGTGWETQYFGPGTRLLVL.

The rearrangement links TRBV7-2 to TRBJ2-1; perhaps TRBD2 as D (6 bases). In germline, CDR1 is SGHTA, CDR2 FQGNSA. The CDR3 runs 13 residues. The V and J ends lost 1 base and 14 bases respectively, with 15 bases between them. The DNA for the CDR3 is TGTGCCAGCAGCTTAGACTTGGGTGGGGGGAAGTTCTTC. This gives the protein CASSLDLGGGKFF. Combining the CDR3 with reference TRBV7-2 and TRBJ2-1 gives the whole variable domain GAGVSQSPSNKVTEKGKDVELRCDPISGHTALYWYRQSLGQGLEFLIYFQGNSAPDKSGLPSDRFSAERTGGSVSTLTIQRTQQEDSAVYLCASSLDLGGGKFFGPGTRLTVL.

The genes are TRBV30 and TRBJ2-2, with TRBD2 as a possible D gene (6 bases). The CDR3 consists of 15 residues. Trimming took 3 bases from V and 7 from J, leaving 18 bases between them. Germline V gene lookup returns CDR1 GTSNPN and CDR2 SVGIG (reference sequence). The CDR3: CAWRRPGEWGGELFF. CDR3 nucleotide sequence: TGTGCCTGGAGACGTCCGGGGGAATGGGGCGGGGAGCTGTTTTTT.

This chain connects TRBV4-1 to TRBJ2-6, with D unclear. The CDR3 is made up of 15 amino acids. The ends were cut back, 4 bases at V and 0 bases at J, with 7 bases in the middle. Germline CDR1 reads MGHRA; CDR2 reads YSYEKL. CDR3 in amino acids: CASSPYSSGANVLTF. The CDR3 region has the DNA TGCGCCAGCAGCCCGTACAGCTCTGGGGCCAACGTCCTGACTTTC.

This sequence joins TRBV6-5 and TRBJ1-2; D gene uncertain. The V end was cut by 6 bases, the J end by 3 bases, with 11 bases between. Germline CDR1 reads MNHEY; CDR2 reads SVGAGI. The CDR3 contains 13 residues. CDR3 nucleotides: TGTGCCAGCAGGACTGACTTGCACTATGGCTACACCTTC. The encoded protein is CASRTDLHYGYTF.

The J gene is TRBJ2-6, the V gene TRBV15; D is ambiguous. The CDR3 length is 12 residues. CDR1 and CDR2 (germline): LNHNV, YYDKDF (reference sequence). V was cut by 8 bases and J by 2 bases, with 4 bases left in between. CDR3 nucleotide sequence: TGTGCCACCGCGCCTGGGGCCAACGTCCTGACTTTC. Translated, it gives CATAPGANVLTF.

This clone has just one count. The chain uses TRBV19 and TRBJ2-7, with 8 bases fitting TRBD1. Germline trimming cut 6 bases from V and 3 bases from J; bases unmatched to any gene: 13. The CDR3 length is 16 residues. The germline CDR1 and CDR2 sequences are LNHDA and SQIVND (reference sequence). The CDR3 DNA is TGTGCCAGTAGCAGGGCTGGACAGGGTTGGAGCTACGAGCAGTACTTC. Its protein product is CASSRAGQGWSYEQYF.

The gene calls are TRBV29-1 and TRBJ2-4, with TRBD2 identical over 14 bases. V lost 6 bases to trimming and J lost 8 bases; unmatched junction nucleotides: 12. The CDR3 runs 16 residues. Germline V gives CDR1 SQVTM, CDR2 ANQGSEA. The CDR3 is CSVMPRLAGGQHIQYF. CDR3 nucleotides: TGCAGCGTGATGCCCCGACTAGCGGGGGGGCAACACATTCAGTACTTC.

The chain is built from TRBV5-1 and TRBJ1-4, with a possible D match to TRBD1 (5 bases). The CDR3 contains 16 residues. The germline V gene has CDR1 SGHRS and CDR2 YFSETQ. Trimming pared 1 base from V and 5 bases from J, leaving 15 bases between. The CDR3 bases are TGCGCCAGCAGCTTGAGGGGAGACTGGTTGAATGAAAAACTGTTTTTT. Its protein is CASSLRGDWLNEKLFF.